This T cell receptor (beta chain) appears in the sequencing data of a study of early stage breast cancer tumors. Across the whole study: Most invasive tumors, about 75% of the 16, were ER+/PR+/HER2-.

This clone came up a few times. Antigen specificity is unknown. Findings and caveats of the study: In about 90% of the 16 patients, blood comparison separated tumor from normal breast. Tumors had approximately 2.7-fold higher T cell density and higher clonality than adjacent normal breast tissue. Functional markers like CD4, CD8 and FOXP3 were missed in bulk sequencing.

Profiled with immunoSEQ multiplex PCR; TCRdb holds only in-frame clones, not every one. The sample holds about 41,000 clones, about 78% seen once. The TCR comes from a person in their fifties or sixties with breast cancer. The source material was blood.

This CDR3 reads CASSLRFNEKLFF. CDR3 nucleotide sequence: TGTGCCAGCAGCTTGAGGTTTAATGAAAAACTGTTTTTT. The rearrangement uses TRBV27 and TRBJ1-4; D not certain. Germline V lookup: CDR1 MNHEY, CDR2 SMNVEV (reference sequence). Trimming shortened V by 6 bases and J by 4 bases, and 9 bases separated the two germline ends. The CDR3 is made up of 13 amino acids.